These 28 T cell receptor beta chains were sequenced from one sample in a study of shared clonotypes between healthy human individuals. Terminally differentiated effector memory CD45RA+ cells were excluded by CCR7 positive selection of CD45RO-negative cells. The table came from immunoSEQ multiplex PCR; TCRdb's copy has only in-frame clones and leaves some out. Found here are millions of clones, around 96% of them singletons; the top ten hold roughly 1%. The sequenced sample was naive CD8+ T cells sorted from blood. All receptors derive from a young man in good health.

The chain has TRBV7-9 and TRBJ2-2; the D call may be TRBD1 or TRBD2 (5 bases each). This CDR3 contains 14 residues. The germline CDR1 and CDR2 sequences are SEHNR and FQNEAQ (reference sequence). Trimming stripped 5 bases from V and 4 bases from J, with 11 bases between. The CDR3 reads CASSHGDGTGELFF. CDR3 nucleotides: TGTGCCAGCAGCCACGGGGACGGCACCGGGGAGCTGTTTTTT.

The rearrangement links TRBV10-2 to TRBJ1-4; 10 bases align to TRBD1. This CDR3 is 14 amino acids long. CDR1 is WSHSY, CDR2 SAAADI, per germline. The trim removed 6 bases at V and 8 bases at J, leaving 6 bases unmatched. CDR3 sequence: CASSPDRGGEKLFF. Here the CDR3 DNA reads TGCGCCAGCAGCCCGGACAGGGGGGGAGAAAAACTGTTTTTT.

The V and J genes are TRBV11-2 and TRBJ1-1; TRBD1 is a possible D gene (6 bases). The CDR3 has 14 residues. Germline CDR1 and CDR2: SGHAT and FQNNGV. Trimming left V 3 bases short and J 7 bases short, with 15 bases between. The CDR3 protein is CASSLGGGSDEAFF. For the CDR3, the DNA is TGTGCCAGCAGCTTGGGCGGGGGCAGTGATGAAGCTTTCTTT.

The chain uses TRBV30 and TRBJ1-4; 9 bases map to TRBD1. From germline, CDR1 is GTSNPN and CDR2 SVGIG (reference sequence). This CDR3 is 15 amino acids long. V gave up 1 base and J gave up 5 bases; unmatched junction bases: 5. CDR3: CAWSDLGTGNEKLFF. For the CDR3, the DNA is TGTGCCTGGAGTGATTTGGGGACAGGGAATGAAAAACTGTTTTTT.

The V gene is TRBV6-5, the J gene TRBJ2-6; D gene unclear. The germline V gene has CDR1 MNHEY and CDR2 SVGAGI. The CDR3 contains 11 residues. Trimming cost V 7 bases and J 17 bases, with 15 bases left between them. In nucleotides, the CDR3 is TGTGCCAGCATTGAGGTATCCGGCTTGACTTTC. It specifies CASIEVSGLTF.

V gene TRBV2 combines with J gene TRBJ2-1; D perhaps matches TRBD1 (6 bases). V was shortened by 4 bases and J by 7 bases, with 14 bases between the two germline ends. The CDR3 has 14 residues. Germline-derived CDR1 and CDR2 are SNHLY and FYNNEI. As DNA, the CDR3 is TGTGCCAGCAGTGGAGGGGGAACCTTAAATGAGCAGTTCTTC. This translates into CASSGGGTLNEQFF.

This clone was found once. The genes are TRBV10-1 and TRBJ2-7; TRBD2 matches 9 bases. Trimming removed 4 bases from V and 2 bases from J; junction bases left unmatched: 0. The CDR3 loop spans 13 amino acids. Germline CDR1 WNHNN, CDR2 SYGVQD (reference sequence). The CDR3 region is CASSVAGAYEQYF. In DNA form, the CDR3 reads TGCGCCAGCAGTGTAGCGGGAGCCTACGAGCAGTACTTC.

This clone was recorded only once. The CDR3 sequence is CASSLEGIWNSPLHF. The DNA of the CDR3 is TGTGCCAGCAGTTTGGAGGGGATTTGGAATTCACCCCTCCACTTT. The chain has TRBV28 and TRBJ1-6, with D maybe TRBD1 (5 bases). Trimming removed 3 bases at V and 7 bases at J, with 13 bases between. Germline CDR1 MDHEN, CDR2 SYDVKM. This CDR3 has 15 amino acids.

V is TRBV19 and J is TRBJ2-7, with D possibly TRBD1 on 6 matching bases. The CDR3 has 15 amino acids. CDR1 and CDR2 from the germline V gene are LNHDA and SQIVND (reference sequence). Trimming removed 3 bases from V and 6 bases from J, with 18 bases in between. DNA for the CDR3: TGTGCCAGTAGTATCTCCAGGGGAATGGCTAGCGAGCAGTACTTC. Translated: CASSISRGMASEQYF.

Comments on this clone: At the DNA level, this CDR3 is encoded by other sequences in the same sample as well. The chain couples TRBV4-3 to TRBJ2-7, with 7 bases lining up with TRBD2. Looked up from germline, CDR1 is LGHNA and CDR2 is YSLEER. CDR3 size: 15 residues. V was clipped by 0 bases and J by 3 bases; unmatched bases: 5. CDR3 bases: TGCGCCAGCAGCCAAGAAGCGGCGGGAGTCTACGAGCAGTACTTC. It is translated as CASSQEAAGVYEQYF.

Concerning this clone itself: The junction departs from the called germline gene at one end, perhaps through a read error. The chain has TRBV5-1 and TRBJ2-7, with D possibly being TRBD1 (5 bases). Germline V gene lookup returns CDR1 SGHRS and CDR2 YFSETQ. The CDR3 runs 12 residues. The CDR3 nucleotides are TGCGCCAGCAGCCCCTGGGGCGACGGATGGGACTTC. It encodes CASSPWGDGWDF.

The chain carries TRBV7-8 and TRBJ2-3; 9 bases fit TRBD2. The trim removed 5 bases at V and 2 bases at J, leaving 5 bases unmatched. This CDR3 is 15 amino acids long. Germline CDR1 reads SGHVS; CDR2 reads FQNEAQ. DNA for the CDR3: TGTGCCAGCAGCCCGGGACTAGCAAACACAGATACGCAGTATTTT. It codes for CASSPGLANTDTQYF.

The chain carries TRBV5-1 and TRBJ2-7, with 10 bases identical to TRBD2. This CDR3 spans 19 amino acids. The trim removed 0 bases at V and 2 bases at J, leaving 14 bases unmatched. Per germline, CDR1 SGHRS and CDR2 YFSETQ. The CDR3 is CASSLAGQLAGVGTYEQYF. The CDR3 DNA follows: TGCGCCAGCAGCTTGGCCGGACAGCTAGCGGGAGTAGGTACCTACGAGCAGTACTTC.

This chain connects TRBV7-3 to TRBJ2-2; 7 bases are a match to TRBD1. The ends lost 0 bases at V and 4 bases at J; junction bases unmatched: 8. CDR1 is SGHTA, CDR2 FQGTGA, per germline. The CDR3 covers 17 residues. CDR3 nucleotide sequence: TGTGCCAGCAGCTTAACGTTTGGTACAGGGGCCACCGGGGAGCTGTTTTTT. It yields the protein CASSLTFGTGATGELFF.

Here the CDR3 reads CAWGQGMGGYTF. CDR3 coding DNA: TGTGCCTGGGGACAGGGGATGGGTGGCTACACCTTC. The J gene is TRBJ1-2, the V gene TRBV30; 9 bases line up with TRBD1. The CDR3 is made up of 12 amino acids. The V and J ends lost 5 bases and 7 bases, in that order; junction bases with no gene match: 5. Germline V CDR1 and CDR2: GTSNPN, SVGIG (reference sequence).

The chain joins TRBV13 to TRBJ2-3; D could derive from TRBD1 or TRBD2 (6 bases each). Per germline, CDR1 PRHDT and CDR2 FYEKMQ (reference sequence). This CDR3 is 14 amino acids long. V was trimmed by 5 bases and J by 7 bases, leaving 16 bases between them. The CDR3 DNA sequence: TGTGCCAGCAGCCCCCGCGGAGGGGGTAATACGCAGTATTTT. Its protein is CASSPRGGGNTQYF.

The chain couples TRBV19 to TRBJ2-3; D tentatively reads TRBD1 or TRBD2 (5 bases each). V was clipped by 5 bases and J by 7 bases, with 16 bases between them. Germline V gives CDR1 LNHDA, CDR2 SQIVND (reference sequence). This CDR3 region has 14 residues. The CDR3 spells CASSLGTTQNTQYF. The DNA of the CDR3 is TGTGCCAGTAGTCTCGGGACCACACAGAATACGCAGTATTTT.

This sequence joins TRBV2 and TRBJ2-1; 8 positions match TRBD1. V gave up 8 bases and J gave up 3 bases; unmatched junction bases: 3. Germline V gives CDR1 SNHLY, CDR2 FYNNEI. CDR3 length: 13 amino acids. DNA of the CDR3: TGTGCCAGCGGGACAGGAGACTACAATGAGCAGTTCTTC. Translated: CASGTGDYNEQFF.

The rearrangement links TRBV7-9 to TRBJ1-1; perhaps TRBD1 as D (5 bases). In germline, CDR1 is SEHNR, CDR2 FQNEAQ (reference sequence). The CDR3 extends over 16 amino acids. V was shortened by 2 bases and J by 1 base, with 14 bases between the two germline ends. The CDR3, as DNA: TGTGCCAGCAGCTTATCAGGCACAGGTTCGAACACTGAAGCTTTCTTT. Its translation is CASSLSGTGSNTEAFF. The variable domain in full, with the rest retrieved from reference TRBV7-9 and TRBJ1-1, is DTGVSQNPRHKITKRGQNVTFRCDPISEHNRLYWYRQTLGQGPEFLTYFQNEAQLEKSRLLSDRFSAERPKGSFSTLEIQRTEQGDSAMYLCASSLSGTGSNTEAFFGQGTRLTVV.

The rearrangement joins TRBV10-3 to TRBJ2-1; 7 bases agree with TRBD1. CDR1 is ENHRY, CDR2 SYGVKD, per germline. The CDR3 has 12 amino acids. The V gene end was trimmed by 8 bases and the J gene end by 5 bases; junction bases not matched to a gene: 3. The CDR3 here is CAIGQEDNEQFF. The CDR3 DNA reads as TGTGCCATCGGACAGGAGGACAATGAGCAGTTCTTC.

The chain couples TRBV6-1 to TRBJ2-7; D not certain. This CDR3 is 12 amino acids long. With 5 bases removed from V and 5 bases from J, the gap between germline ends came to 10 bases. Germline V gives CDR1 MNHNS, CDR2 SASEGT. CDR3 sequence (DNA): TGTGCCAGCAGTACGTGGTTCGACGAGCAGTACTTC. It codes for CASSTWFDEQYF.

This chain uses TRBV10-2 with TRBJ2-5; D is ambiguous. There are 14 residues in the CDR3. In germline, CDR1 is WSHSY, CDR2 SAAADI. V was cut by 0 bases and J by 2 bases, with 7 bases left in between. In DNA, the CDR3 is TGCGCCAGCAGTGAGTCGACCCTACAAGAGACCCAGTACTTC. This sequence encodes CASSESTLQETQYF.

This chain's CDR3 is CASSSGPSDYGYTF. The CDR3 nucleotides read TGCGCCAGCAGCTCAGGACCCTCTGACTATGGCTACACCTTC. The chain uses TRBV5-1 and TRBJ1-2; no firm D call. From germline, CDR1 is SGHRS and CDR2 YFSETQ. The CDR3 totals 14 residues. Trimming stripped 3 bases from V and 3 bases from J, with 12 bases between.

V is TRBV2 and J is TRBJ1-1; 8 positions match TRBD1. The germline V gene has CDR1 SNHLY and CDR2 FYNNEI. This CDR3 has 13 residues. V dropped 8 bases and J dropped 7; count of bases not matched to a gene: 9. In nucleotides, the CDR3 is TGTGCCAGCCGATTCCAACAGGGGGTTGAAGCTTTCTTT. Its protein is CASRFQQGVEAFF. Based on the CDR3 plus reference TRBV2 and TRBJ1-1, the full variable domain is EPEVTQTPSHQVTQMGQEVILRCVPISNHLYFYWYRQILGQKVEFLVSFYNNEISEKSEIFDDQFSVERPDGSNFTLKIRSTKLEDSAMYFCASRFQQGVEAFFGQGTRLTVV.

CDR3 nucleotide sequence: TGTGCCAGTAGCCCCGGCGTGGGTCGATACGAGCAGTACTTC. It specifies CASSPGVGRYEQYF. V usage is TRBV19 and J usage is TRBJ2-7; no clear D. This CDR3 region has 14 residues. The V and J ends lost 6 bases and 4 bases respectively, with 16 bases between them. CDR1 is LNHDA, CDR2 SQIVND, per germline (reference sequence).

J is TRBJ2-7 and V is TRBV5-4; the match to TRBD1 covers 7 bases. The CDR3 extends over 14 amino acids. The V gene end was trimmed by 0 bases and the J gene end by 4 bases; junction bases not matched to a gene: 4. Germline V gene data show CDR1 as SGHNT and CDR2 as YYREEE (reference sequence). CDR3 residues: CASSLEGARYEQYF. The CDR3 DNA follows: TGTGCCAGCAGCTTGGAGGGGGCGCGGTACGAGCAGTACTTC.

This chain links TRBV4-1 with TRBJ1-1; 9 positions match TRBD1. V lost 3 bases and J lost 5; bases outside the gene matches: 7. CDR3 length: 15 residues. The germline CDR1 and CDR2 sequences are MGHRA and YSYEKL. CDR3 coding DNA: TGCGCCAGCAGCCACCCCGGGACAGGGAGGACTGAAGCTTTCTTT. Its protein product is CASSHPGTGRTEAFF.

This chain links TRBV27 with TRBJ2-7, with a tentative D call TRBD2 (5 bases). V lost 2 bases and J lost 3, with 14 bases in between. Germline CDR1 is MNHEY and CDR2 is SMNVEV (reference sequence). CDR3 size: 15 residues. This CDR3 is CASSLTGNPHYEQYF. In DNA, the CDR3 is TGTGCCAGCAGTTTAACCGGGAATCCTCACTACGAGCAGTACTTC.